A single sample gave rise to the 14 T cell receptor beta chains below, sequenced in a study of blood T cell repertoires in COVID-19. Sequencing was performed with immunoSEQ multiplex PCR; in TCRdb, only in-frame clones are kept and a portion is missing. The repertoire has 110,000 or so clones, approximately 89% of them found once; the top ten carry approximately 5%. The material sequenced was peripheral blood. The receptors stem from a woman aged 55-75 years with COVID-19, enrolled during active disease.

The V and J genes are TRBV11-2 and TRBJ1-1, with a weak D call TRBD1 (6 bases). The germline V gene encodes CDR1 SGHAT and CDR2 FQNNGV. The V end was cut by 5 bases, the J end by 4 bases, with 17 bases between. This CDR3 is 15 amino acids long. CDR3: CASSPEGGIATEAFF. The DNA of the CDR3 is TGTGCCAGCAGCCCAGAAGGGGGAATTGCCACTGAAGCTTTCTTT.

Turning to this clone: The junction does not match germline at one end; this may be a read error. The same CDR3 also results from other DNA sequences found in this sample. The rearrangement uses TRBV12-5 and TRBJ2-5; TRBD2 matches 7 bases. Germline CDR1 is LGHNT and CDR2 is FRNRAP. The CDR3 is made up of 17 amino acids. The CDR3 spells CARGLGGTGGQQETQYF. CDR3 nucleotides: TGTGCTAGGGGTTTGGGGGGGACCGGAGGGCAACAAGAGACCCAGTACTTC.

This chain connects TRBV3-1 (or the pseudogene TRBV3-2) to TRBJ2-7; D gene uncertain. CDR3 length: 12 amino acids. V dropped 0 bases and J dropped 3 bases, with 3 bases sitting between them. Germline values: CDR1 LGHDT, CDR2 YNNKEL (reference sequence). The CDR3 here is CASSQDSYEQYF. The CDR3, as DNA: TGTGCCAGCAGCCAAGACAGCTACGAGCAGTACTTC.

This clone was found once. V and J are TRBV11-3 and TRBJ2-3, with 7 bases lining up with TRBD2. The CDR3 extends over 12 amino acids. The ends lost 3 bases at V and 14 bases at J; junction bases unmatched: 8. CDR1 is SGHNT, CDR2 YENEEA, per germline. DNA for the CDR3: TGTGCCAGCAGCTTCAAGCGGGGAGGGGTGTATTTT. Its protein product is CASSFKRGGVYF.

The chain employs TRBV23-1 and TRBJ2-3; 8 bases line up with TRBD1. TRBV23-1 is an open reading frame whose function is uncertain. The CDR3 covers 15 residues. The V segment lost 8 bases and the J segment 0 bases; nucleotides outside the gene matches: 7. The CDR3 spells CASETTGVSTDTQYF. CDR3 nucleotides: TGCGCCAGCGAAACGACAGGGGTTAGCACAGATACGCAGTATTTT.

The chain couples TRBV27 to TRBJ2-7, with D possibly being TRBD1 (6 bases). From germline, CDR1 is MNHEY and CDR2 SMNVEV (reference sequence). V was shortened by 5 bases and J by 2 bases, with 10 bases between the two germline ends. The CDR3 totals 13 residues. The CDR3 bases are TGTGCCAGCAGTCAAGGACAGACCTACGAGCAGTACTTC. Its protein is CASSQGQTYEQYF.

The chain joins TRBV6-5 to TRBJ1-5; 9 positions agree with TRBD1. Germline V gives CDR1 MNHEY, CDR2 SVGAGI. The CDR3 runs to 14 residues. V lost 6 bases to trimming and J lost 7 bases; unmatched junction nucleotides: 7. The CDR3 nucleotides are TGTGCCAGCAGACCGGACAGGGGTGAGCAGCCCCAGCATTTT. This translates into CASRPDRGEQPQHF.

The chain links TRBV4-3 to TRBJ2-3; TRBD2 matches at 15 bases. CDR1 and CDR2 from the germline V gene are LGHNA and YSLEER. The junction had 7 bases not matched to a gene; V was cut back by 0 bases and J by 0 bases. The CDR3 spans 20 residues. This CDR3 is CASSQDTGLAGGLSTDTQYF. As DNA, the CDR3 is TGCGCCAGCAGCCAAGATACGGGACTAGCGGGGGGCCTTAGCACAGATACGCAGTATTTT.

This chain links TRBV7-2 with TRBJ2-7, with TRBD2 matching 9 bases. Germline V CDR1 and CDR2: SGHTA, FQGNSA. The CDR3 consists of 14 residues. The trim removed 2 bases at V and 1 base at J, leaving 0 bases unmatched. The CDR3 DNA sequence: TGTGCCAGCAGCTTACTAGCGGGGTCCTACGAGCAGTACTTC. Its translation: CASSLLAGSYEQYF.

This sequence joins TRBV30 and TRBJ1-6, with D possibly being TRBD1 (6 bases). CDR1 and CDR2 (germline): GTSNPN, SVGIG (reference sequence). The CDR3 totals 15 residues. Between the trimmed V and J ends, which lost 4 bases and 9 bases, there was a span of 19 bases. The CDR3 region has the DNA TGTGCCTGGAACCTAAAGGCAGGGGAGTCTTCACCCCTCCACTTT. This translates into CAWNLKAGESSPLHF.

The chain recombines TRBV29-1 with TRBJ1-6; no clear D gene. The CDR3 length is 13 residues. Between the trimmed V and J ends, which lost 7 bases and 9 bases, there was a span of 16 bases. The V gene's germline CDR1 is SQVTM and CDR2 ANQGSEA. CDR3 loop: CSALPGEGSPLHF. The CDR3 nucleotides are TGCAGCGCCCTACCGGGTGAGGGTTCACCCCTCCACTTT.

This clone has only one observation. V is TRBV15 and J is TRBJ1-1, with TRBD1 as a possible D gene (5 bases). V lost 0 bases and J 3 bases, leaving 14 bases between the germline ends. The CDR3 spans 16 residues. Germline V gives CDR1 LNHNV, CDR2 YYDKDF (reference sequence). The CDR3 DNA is TGTGCCACCAGCAGAGATAAGGGGTATAGACACACTGAAGCTTTCTTT. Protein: CATSRDKGYRHTEAFF.

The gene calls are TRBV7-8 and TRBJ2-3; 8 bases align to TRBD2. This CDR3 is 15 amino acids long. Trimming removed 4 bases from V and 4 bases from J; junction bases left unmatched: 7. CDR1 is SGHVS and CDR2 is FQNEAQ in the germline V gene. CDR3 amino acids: CASSSAGTRADTQYF. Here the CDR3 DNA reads TGTGCCAGCAGCTCCGCGGGGACTAGAGCAGATACGCAGTATTTT. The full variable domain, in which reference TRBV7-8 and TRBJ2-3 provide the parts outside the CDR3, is GAGVSQSPRYKVAKRGQDVALRCDPISGHVSLFWYQQALGQGPEFLTYFQNEAQLDKSGLPSDRFFAERPEGSVSTLKIQRTQQEDSAVYLCASSSAGTRADTQYFGPGTRLTVL.

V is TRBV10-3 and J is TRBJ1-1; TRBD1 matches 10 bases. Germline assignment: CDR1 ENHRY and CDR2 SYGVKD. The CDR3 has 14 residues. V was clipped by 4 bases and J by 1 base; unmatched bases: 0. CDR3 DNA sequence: TGTGCCATCAGTGGGGACAGGGGGAACACTGAAGCTTTCTTT. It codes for CAISGDRGNTEAFF.